The 13 T cell receptor beta chains below come from one sample, sequenced in a study of shared clonotypes between healthy human individuals. Method: immunoSEQ multiplex PCR; TCRdb's copy keeps in-frame clones and lacks some. This sample has about 1 million clones; around 74% occur once, and the top ten carry 1.4%. Source material: memory CD4+ T cells sorted from blood. Subset here: CD45RA-negative fraction. These receptors originate from a man between 18 and 29 years old in good health.

The J gene is TRBJ2-1, the V gene TRBV18; 9 bases are a match to TRBD1. CDR3 length: 15 residues. The germline CDR1 and CDR2 sequences are KGHSH and LQKENI. V shed 3 bases and J 9 bases; nucleotides not matched to a gene: 9. CDR3 DNA: TGTGCCAGCTCACCCCGGGACAGGGCGATGTTTGAGCAGTTCTTC. It codes for CASSPRDRAMFEQFF.

The gene calls are TRBV2 and TRBJ2-5; the match to TRBD1 covers 8 bases. V was pared by 4 bases and J by 8 bases, with 12 bases of the junction left unmatched. The CDR3 sequence is 15 residues long. The germline gives CDR1 SNHLY, CDR2 FYNNEI. CDR3 amino acids: CASSGQGALSGTQYF. The CDR3 coding sequence is TGTGCCAGCAGTGGCCAGGGGGCTCTTTCGGGTACCCAGTACTTC. Filled out from reference TRBV2 and TRBJ2-5, the complete variable domain reads EPEVTQTPSHQVTQMGQEVILRCVPISNHLYFYWYRQILGQKVEFLVSFYNNEISEKSEIFDDQFSVERPDGSNFTLKIRSTKLEDSAMYFCASSGQGALSGTQYFGPGTRLLVL.

The V and J genes are TRBV7-2 and TRBJ2-7; possible D gene TRBD1, 5 bases. The CDR3 extends over 15 amino acids. Trimming cost V 7 bases and J 0 bases, with 16 bases left between them. The germline gives CDR1 SGHTA, CDR2 FQGNSA. Here the CDR3 reads CASTSSGHSSYEQYF. As DNA, the CDR3 is TGTGCCAGCACCTCTTCCGGACATAGCTCCTACGAGCAGTACTTC.

The chain recombines TRBV5-1 with TRBJ1-2; TRBD1 matches 8 bases. Germline V gene lookup returns CDR1 SGHRS and CDR2 YFSETQ. The CDR3 is made up of 15 amino acids. Trimming at V came to 0 bases and at J to 6 bases, leaving 7 bases not matched to a gene. CDR3 in DNA: TGCGCCAGCAGCTTGGATGGTGGGACAGGCAATGGCTACACCTTC. Translated: CASSLDGGTGNGYTF.

The rearrangement links TRBV6-1 to TRBJ2-1; TRBD2 aligns across 14 bases. The CDR3 is 15 residues long. Germline CDR1 is MNHNS and CDR2 is SASEGT. Trimming cost V 10 bases and J 10 bases; bases outside gene matches: 12. CDR3 in DNA: TGTGCCACACTATGGACTAGCGGGGGGAGTGGGGAGCAGTTCTTC. Amino acids: CATLWTSGGSGEQFF.

J is TRBJ2-2 and V is TRBV11-3; a weak D match, TRBD1 (6 bases). Trimming removed 1 base at V and 6 bases at J, with 12 bases between. This CDR3 has 15 amino acids. Germline loops: CDR1 SGHNT, CDR2 YENEEA. The CDR3: CASSLVGAGAGELFF. In nucleotides, the CDR3 is TGTGCCAGCAGCTTAGTAGGGGCAGGGGCCGGGGAGCTGTTTTTT.

This clone was counted between two and nine times. This rearrangement joins TRBV5-1 to TRBJ2-7, with 7 bases that match TRBD1. This CDR3 contains 12 residues. J lost 6 bases, V lost 4 bases, and 4 bases had no gene match. From germline, CDR1 is SGHRS and CDR2 YFSETQ. The CDR3, as DNA: TGCGCCAGCAGCCAGACAGGGCCCGAGCAGTACTTC. It specifies CASSQTGPEQYF.

The J gene is TRBJ1-2, the V gene TRBV30; no firm D call. Germline-derived CDR1 and CDR2 are GTSNPN and SVGIG (reference sequence). The CDR3 runs 14 residues. Trimming removed 6 bases at V and 0 bases at J, with 14 bases between. For the CDR3, the DNA is TGTGCCTGCCCGCCCCGGCAGTCTAACTATGGCTACACCTTC. Protein product: CACPPRQSNYGYTF.

V usage is TRBV14 and J usage is TRBJ2-7; TRBD1 matches at 8 bases. This CDR3 region has 15 residues. Trimming cost V 4 bases and J 2 bases; bases outside gene matches: 7. CDR1 and CDR2 (germline): SGHDN, FVKESK. The CDR3 is CASSPVSTGAYEQYF. DNA of the CDR3: TGTGCCAGCAGCCCGGTTTCGACAGGGGCCTACGAGCAGTACTTC.

The chain has TRBV19 and TRBJ1-5, with a possible D match to TRBD1 (5 bases). The V gene's germline CDR1 is LNHDA and CDR2 SQIVND (reference sequence). With 5 bases removed from V and 5 bases from J, the gap between germline ends came to 7 bases. CDR3 length: 12 residues. The CDR3 nucleotides are TGTGCCAGTAGTCCCAGGGATCAGCCCCAGCATTTT. It translates to CASSPRDQPQHF.

A few counts support this clone. DNA for the CDR3: TGTGCCAGCAGCTTAGCCAGTAGCGGGAGAAGCGCAGATACGCAGTATTTT. Its protein is CASSLASSGRSADTQYF. J is TRBJ2-3 and V is TRBV7-2; 9 bases map to TRBD2. The CDR3 is 17 amino acids. Germline values: CDR1 SGHTA, CDR2 FQGNSA. The trim removed 0 bases at V and 4 bases at J, leaving 8 bases unmatched.

This clone was detected only once. V is TRBV15 and J is TRBJ1-1; a weak D match, TRBD1 (5 bases). Between the trimmed V and J ends, which lost 1 base and 0 bases, there was a span of 12 bases. This CDR3 comprises 16 residues. In germline, CDR1 is LNHNV, CDR2 YYDKDF (reference sequence). The CDR3 DNA reads TGTGCCACCAGCAGAGTATGGGGGTCCATGAACACTGAAGCTTTCTTT. Its translation is CATSRVWGSMNTEAFF.

A word on this clone: Germline and junction disagree at one end, which may indicate a read error. The V call is TRBV14, the J call TRBJ2-1, with 13 bases matching TRBD2. The germline gives CDR1 SGHDN, CDR2 FVKESK. This CDR3 is 14 amino acids long. CDR3 protein: CASSTQGLAGPSVF. The CDR3 DNA reads as TGTGCCAGCAGCACTCAGGGACTAGCGGGACCCTCGGTCTTC.